A single sample is the source of the 4 T cell receptor beta chains below, sequenced in a study of PD-L1 blockade in urothelial cancer. This table comes from immunoSEQ multiplex PCR, and its TCRdb copy is limited to in-frame clones, with some not included. The data contain tens of thousands of clones, 85% to 95% of them seen just once; the ten biggest clones take up around 0.94%. Time point in this sample: peripheral blood 6 weeks after treatment start. The source was PBMCs, collected around atezolizumab (anti-PD-L1) treatment. These receptors were taken from a woman aged 80 or over with urothelial cancer.

The chain links TRBV5-1 to TRBJ1-4; possible D gene TRBD1, 5 bases. The length of the CDR3 is 14 residues. V was pared by 2 bases and J by 8 bases, with 13 bases between. Germline V lookup: CDR1 SGHRS, CDR2 YFSETQ. CDR3 DNA sequence: TGCGCCAGCAGCTTTAGGGGAAAACGGGAAAAACTGTTTTTT. Its protein is CASSFRGKREKLFF.

The chain couples TRBV28 to TRBJ2-1; D perhaps matches TRBD2 (6 bases). CDR1 MDHEN and CDR2 SYDVKM come from the germline V gene. This CDR3 is built from 15 residues. The V gene lost 5 bases and the J gene lost 7 bases, with 18 bases spanning the gap. CDR3 nucleotide sequence: TGTGCCAGCAGTGGGGGGACGGACTCGGAAAATGAGCAGTTCTTC. It specifies CASSGGTDSENEQFF.

The V and J genes are TRBV5-1 and TRBJ2-7; 10 nucleotides agree with TRBD1. Germline trimming cut 6 bases from V and 7 bases from J; bases unmatched to any gene: 13. CDR1 and CDR2 (germline): SGHRS, YFSETQ. This CDR3 comprises 15 residues. The CDR3 loop is CASNPQGQGFNEQYF. DNA for the CDR3: TGCGCCAGCAACCCGCAGGGACAGGGGTTCAATGAGCAGTACTTC.

The chain joins TRBV15 to TRBJ2-1, with D uncertain. This CDR3 contains 15 residues. Trimming cost V 0 bases and J 5 bases, with 11 bases left between them. Per the germline V gene, CDR1 is LNHNV and CDR2 is YYDKDF (reference sequence). CDR3 in amino acids: CATSREARLDNEQFF. Here the CDR3 DNA reads TGTGCCACCAGCAGAGAGGCCAGGTTGGACAATGAGCAGTTCTTC.